Following are 24 T cell receptor beta chains from one sample sequenced in a study of early T cells in non-severe SARS-CoV-2 infection (dated by TCRdb to the early 2020s). The library was made by 5' RACE. The data were produced on a NextSeq 500. TCRdb redid the processing of the public reads, applying fastp at Q25 and MiXCR, and retained in-frame beta chains. For every CDR3 protein sequence, its rows merge into one entry that carries the most common genes and DNA. For this sample the table gives 70,000 or so distinct CDR3 sequences, of which about 4.6% were detected only once. The ten largest clones take up roughly 3.6% of the sample. The sample consisted of whole blood, taken at baseline. Receptor source: an adult who was a healthcare worker with PCR-confirmed SARS-CoV-2 infection or an uninfected control (not recorded which). The donor label of this sample is uncertain.

This clonotype was counted many times. The chain links TRBV27 to TRBJ2-1; D tentatively reads TRBD1 or TRBD2 (6 bases each). The CDR3 extends over 16 amino acids. Germline lookup yields CDR1 MNHEY and CDR2 SMNVEV (reference sequence). Trimming left V 2 bases short and J 0 bases short, with 11 bases between. CDR3 DNA: TGTGCCAGCAGTTTAAGGGGGGTCGTCTCCTACAATGAGCAGTTCTTC. This encodes CASSLRGVVSYNEQFF.

At least ten counts were recorded for this clonotype. The rearrangement uses TRBV10-3 and TRBJ2-7, with D possibly TRBD2 on 6 matching bases. This CDR3 has 14 residues. The germline gives CDR1 ENHRY, CDR2 SYGVKD. Deletions cut 4 bases from V and 3 bases from J, with 13 bases between. For the CDR3, the DNA is TGTGCCATCAGTGGGGTGGAGGGGATCTACGAGCAGTACTTC. Amino acids: CAISGVEGIYEQYF.

The table lists this clonotype with many counts. J is TRBJ1-2 and V is TRBV20-1, with 8 bases matching TRBD1. V lost 5 bases, J lost 5 bases, and 4 bases stayed unmatched. The CDR3 length is 12 residues. In germline, CDR1 is DFQATT, CDR2 SNEGSKA (reference sequence). CDR3 region: CSAVTGEYGYTF. CDR3 nucleotide sequence: TGCAGTGCTGTGACAGGGGAATATGGCTACACCTTC.

This sequence joins TRBV5-1 and TRBJ2-7; 7 nucleotides line up with TRBD1. Unmatched junction bases numbered 5, after V lost 3 bases and J lost 11 bases. CDR3 length: 11 residues. CDR1 and CDR2 from the germline V gene are SGHRS and YFSETQ. CDR3 amino acids: CASSSRDSKYF. The CDR3 DNA reads as TGCGCCAGCAGCTCCCGGGACAGCAAGTACTTC.

This clonotype was recorded at least ten times. This chain uses TRBV27 with TRBJ1-2; D is possibly TRBD1 (5 bases). Germline V gene lookup returns CDR1 MNHEY and CDR2 SMNVEV (reference sequence). The CDR3 extends over 15 amino acids. Trimming left V 5 bases short and J 4 bases short, with 17 bases between. DNA of the CDR3: TGTGCCAGCAGTCGGGTCTTGAGGGGCCGCTATGGCTACACCTTC. It is translated as CASSRVLRGRYGYTF.

This clonotype was counted at least ten times. J is TRBJ1-1 and V is TRBV29-1; 8 bases align to TRBD1. The CDR3 has 14 residues. Germline loops: CDR1 SQVTM, CDR2 ANQGSEA. With 3 bases clipped from V and 3 bases from J, the junction kept 6 bases outside the gene matches. The CDR3 nucleotides read TGCAGCGTTGATGGTGCAGGGGGCTACACTGAAGCTTTCTTT. Its translation: CSVDGAGGYTEAFF.

This clonotype was observed many times. The V gene is TRBV7-3, the J gene TRBJ2-3; TRBD1 aligns across 9 bases. The germline CDR1 and CDR2 sequences are SGHTA and FQGTGA. The CDR3 length is 15 residues. Trimming at V came to 4 bases and at J to 4 bases, leaving 6 bases not matched to a gene. This CDR3 reads CASSSRQGGSDTQYF. The CDR3 DNA reads as TGTGCCAGCAGCTCAAGACAGGGGGGATCAGATACGCAGTATTTT. Full variable domain (rest looked up from reference TRBV7-3 and TRBJ2-3): GAGVSQTPSNKVTEKGKYVELRCDPISGHTALYWYRQSLGQGPEFLIYFQGTGAADDSGLPNDRFFAVRPEGSVSTLKIQRTERGDSAVYLCASSSRQGGSDTQYFGPGTRLTVL.

Notes on this clonotype: An end of the junction differs from the germline gene, which may be a read error. The V call is TRBV7-6, the J call TRBJ2-2; 11 positions agree with TRBD1. This CDR3 is built from 14 residues. Germline CDR1 reads SGHVS; CDR2 reads FNYEAQ. DNA of the CDR3: TGTGTCAGCAGTGGACAGGGGGCTACCGGGGAGCTGTTTTTT. Translation: CVSSGQGATGELFF.

The V gene is TRBV11-2, the J gene TRBJ1-1; 10 nucleotides agree with TRBD1. Trimming removed 6 bases from V and 8 bases from J; junction bases left unmatched: 12. The CDR3 spans 15 residues. Germline CDR1 is SGHAT and CDR2 is FQNNGV. The DNA for the CDR3 is TGTGCCAGCAGGCCGACAGGGGGCGCTACCCAAGAAGCTTTCTTT. This sequence encodes CASRPTGGATQEAFF.

This clonotype was detected many times. The CDR3 DNA reads as TGCAGCGTTGGGGGAGGCGGCAATCAGCCCCAGCATTTT. The encoded protein is CSVGGGGNQPQHF. The V call is TRBV29-1, the J call TRBJ1-5; D ambiguous. V lost 4 bases to trimming and J lost 2 bases, with 9 bases between them. Looked up from germline, CDR1 is SQVTM and CDR2 is ANQGSEA. CDR3 length: 13 residues. Full variable domain (outside the CDR3, taken from reference TRBV29-1 and TRBJ1-5): SAVISQKPSRDICQRGTSLTIQCQVDSQVTMMFWYRQQPGQSLTLIATANQGSEATYESGFVIDKFPISRPNLTFSTLTVSNMSPEDSSIYLCSVGGGGNQPQHFGDGTRLSIL.

In this sample, this clonotype turned up many times. The gene calls are TRBV7-2 and TRBJ2-2; D is perhaps TRBD1 (5 bases). CDR1 and CDR2 from the germline V gene are SGHTA and FQGNSA. V lost 5 bases to trimming and J lost 4 bases, with 11 bases between them. The CDR3 runs 14 residues. The CDR3 is CASSPPGFTGELFF. The CDR3 DNA reads TGTGCCAGCAGCCCTCCAGGGTTCACCGGGGAGCTGTTTTTT.

The sample holds a few counts of this clonotype. CDR3 protein: CASSFPLSATRNNEQFF. DNA for the CDR3: TGTGCCAGCAGTTTCCCTCTGAGCGCTACGCGGAACAATGAGCAGTTCTTC. The rearrangement uses TRBV28 and TRBJ2-1, with no clear D. V dropped 3 bases and J dropped 5 bases, with 20 bases sitting between them. CDR3 length: 17 amino acids. Germline V lookup: CDR1 MDHEN, CDR2 SYDVKM.

The chain uses TRBV15 and TRBJ2-1; TRBD2 matches at 11 bases. Germline values: CDR1 LNHNV, CDR2 YYDKDF (reference sequence). V was clipped by 0 bases and J by 7 bases; unmatched bases: 8. The CDR3 extends over 17 amino acids. CDR3 coding DNA: TGTGCCACCAGCAGAGATCATAGCGGGGGGGCCGTTAATGAGCAGTTCTTC. It encodes CATSRDHSGGAVNEQFF.

This chain links TRBV5-4 with TRBJ2-1; TRBD2 matches 9 bases. J was trimmed by 0 bases and V by 4 bases; bases with no gene match: 14. Germline CDR1 reads SGHNT; CDR2 reads YYREEE (reference sequence). CDR3 size: 19 residues. The CDR3 sequence: CASSPRVLAGFSSYNEQFF. The CDR3 DNA follows: TGTGCCAGCAGCCCCCGGGTGCTAGCGGGGTTTAGCTCCTACAATGAGCAGTTCTTC.

This clonotype was recorded at least ten times. This sequence joins TRBV20-1 and TRBJ1-1; 8 bases line up with TRBD1. Germline CDR1 DFQATT, CDR2 SNEGSKA (reference sequence). The CDR3 spans 15 residues. With 2 bases clipped from V and 4 bases from J, the junction kept 9 bases outside the gene matches. For the CDR3, the DNA is TGCAGTGCTAGAAGGCAGGGGGCAGGGAGCACTGAAGCTTTCTTT. This sequence encodes CSARRQGAGSTEAFF.

This clonotype was counted between two and nine times. The rearrangement links TRBV15 to TRBJ2-2; 7 nucleotides align to TRBD1. The CDR3 contains 14 residues. CDR1 and CDR2 (germline): LNHNV, YYDKDF (reference sequence). V dropped 9 bases and J dropped 2; count of bases not matched to a gene: 6. CDR3 sequence (DNA): TGTGCCACTACCGGGACAGCAAACACCGGGGAGCTGTTTTTT. It encodes CATTGTANTGELFF.

In this sample, this clonotype turned up a few times. The chain uses TRBV28 and TRBJ2-3; D uncertain. CDR1 is MDHEN, CDR2 SYDVKM, per germline. V lost 4 bases to trimming and J lost 4 bases, with 15 bases between them. The CDR3 has 15 residues. This chain's CDR3 is CASSSFNYVPDTQYF. CDR3 DNA sequence: TGTGCCAGCAGTTCCTTCAATTACGTCCCAGATACGCAGTATTTT.

This clonotype appeared many times. The rearrangement joins TRBV7-6 to TRBJ1-1; D unresolved. V was trimmed by 1 base and J by 8 bases, leaving 5 bases between them. Germline CDR1 and CDR2: SGHVS and FNYEAQ. The CDR3 totals 11 residues. The CDR3 DNA sequence: TGTGCCAGCAGCTTAGGAAAGGAAGCTTTCTTT. It specifies CASSLGKEAFF.

V gene TRBV6-1 combines with J gene TRBJ2-7; 7 positions match TRBD1. The CDR3 spans 15 residues. Germline CDR1 reads MNHNS; CDR2 reads SASEGT. V lost 7 bases to trimming and J lost 0 bases; unmatched junction nucleotides: 9. The CDR3 DNA reads as TGTGCCAGCACTCCAGACAGGGTAATCTCCTACGAGCAGTACTTC. This gives the protein CASTPDRVISYEQYF.

The chain joins TRBV2 to TRBJ2-7; 9 bases are shared with TRBD1. In germline, CDR1 is SNHLY, CDR2 FYNNEI. The ends lost 11 bases at V and 0 bases at J; junction bases unmatched: 8. The CDR3 is made up of 14 amino acids. Written as DNA, the CDR3 is TGTGCCGGTTCGGGACAGGGCGTCTCCTACGAGCAGTACTTC. Protein: CAGSGQGVSYEQYF. Together with reference TRBV2 and TRBJ2-7, the CDR3 gives the full variable domain: EPEVTQTPSHQVTQMGQEVILRCVPISNHLYFYWYRQILGQKVEFLVSFYNNEISEKSEIFDDQFSVERPDGSNFTLKIRSTKLEDSAMYFCAGSGQGVSYEQYFGPGTRLTVT.

This clonotype was seen repeatedly, ten times or more. The rearrangement joins TRBV20-1 to TRBJ1-2; D might be TRBD1 (6 bases). This CDR3 region has 12 residues. V gave up 6 bases and J gave up 8 bases, with 16 bases separating them. Germline V gene sequence: CDR1 DFQATT, CDR2 SNEGSKA (reference sequence). The CDR3 here is CSALRGARGYTF. CDR3 sequence (DNA): TGCAGTGCCCTACGGGGGGCGCGGGGCTACACCTTC.

This clonotype occurred a few times. V gene TRBV15 combines with J gene TRBJ1-3; D might be TRBD1 (6 bases). V was clipped by 1 base and J by 1 base, with 8 bases between them. Germline loops: CDR1 LNHNV, CDR2 YYDKDF (reference sequence). The CDR3 is 15 residues long. CDR3 nucleotide sequence: TGTGCCACCAGCAGAGGGGGGCCATCTGGAAACACCATATATTTT. It translates to CATSRGGPSGNTIYF.

This clonotype was observed at least ten times. V and J are TRBV6-1 and TRBJ1-5, with D unclear. V was shortened by 2 bases and J by 4 bases, with 6 bases between the two germline ends. The CDR3 runs to 13 residues. Germline-derived CDR1 and CDR2 are MNHNS and SASEGT. The CDR3 DNA reads TGTGCCAGCAGTGAACGTGGGAATCAGCCCCAGCATTTT. It codes for CASSERGNQPQHF.

This clonotype was seen repeatedly, ten times or more. The chain uses TRBV7-3 and TRBJ2-1, with TRBD2 matching over 10 bases. The trim removed 5 bases at V and 7 bases at J, leaving 8 bases unmatched. CDR3 length equals 15 residues. Germline CDR1 is SGHTA and CDR2 is FQGTGA. This CDR3 is CASSPGLAVRNEQFF. The DNA for the CDR3 is TGTGCCAGCAGCCCCGGACTAGCGGTGAGGAATGAGCAGTTCTTC.